The T cell receptor (beta chain) described here comes from a study of blood T cell repertoires in COVID-19. As processed by the authors: Reference gene primer amplification in the assay estimated nucleated cell counts. The data were produced by immunoSEQ multiplex PCR, yet TCRdb's version contains in-frame clones alone and is incomplete. D and trimming were read from the DNA, whereas the V and J calls and clone size are those reported in that table. The table shows 350,000 to 450,000 clones, with about 88% occurring only once. Cohorts were determined from participant-reported clinical history. This clonotype was sampled from a young woman who had been exposed to COVID-19. Sequencing was carried out using PBMCs or T cells enriched from blood (not recorded which).

CDR3 amino acids: CSVTSSANYGYTF. The CDR3, as DNA: TGCAGCGTTACAAGTTCAGCTAACTATGGCTACACCTTC. The rearrangement links TRBV29-1 to TRBJ1-2, with D hard to call. Deletions cut 5 bases from V and 0 bases from J, with 10 bases between. This CDR3 comprises 13 residues. CDR1 is SQVTM, CDR2 ANQGSEA, per germline.